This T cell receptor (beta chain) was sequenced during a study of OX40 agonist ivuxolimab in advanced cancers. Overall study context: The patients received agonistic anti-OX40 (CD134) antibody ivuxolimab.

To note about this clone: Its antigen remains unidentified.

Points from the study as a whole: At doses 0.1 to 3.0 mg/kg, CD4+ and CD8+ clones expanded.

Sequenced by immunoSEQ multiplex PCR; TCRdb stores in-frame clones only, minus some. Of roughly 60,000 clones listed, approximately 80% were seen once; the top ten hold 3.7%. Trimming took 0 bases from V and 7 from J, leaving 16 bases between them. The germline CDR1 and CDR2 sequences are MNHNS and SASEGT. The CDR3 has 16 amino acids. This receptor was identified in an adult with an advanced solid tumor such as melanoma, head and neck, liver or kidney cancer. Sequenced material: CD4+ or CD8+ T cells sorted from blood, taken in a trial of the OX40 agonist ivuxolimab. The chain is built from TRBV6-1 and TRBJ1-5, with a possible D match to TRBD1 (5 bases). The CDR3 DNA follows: TGTGCCAGCAGTGAAGCGCTGGGGACCCAAATACAGCCCCAGCATTTT. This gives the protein CASSEALGTQIQPQHF.